What follows are 18 T cell receptor beta chains derived from one specimen sequenced in a study of T cell responses to AZD1222 COVID-19 vaccine. Method: immunoSEQ multiplex PCR; TCRdb's copy keeps in-frame clones and lacks some. This table holds around 150,000 clones, 70% to 90% found once. Sample: peripheral blood, taken on day 0 of AZD1222 vaccination. The origin of the receptors is an adult in good health.

V gene TRBV7-2 combines with J gene TRBJ1-3, with D uncertain. Trimming took off 5 bases at V and 0 bases at J, with 11 bases between the two ends. This CDR3 comprises 15 residues. Germline CDR1 is SGHTA and CDR2 is FQGNSA. The CDR3 loop is CASSAAESSGNTIYF. CDR3 sequence (DNA): TGTGCCAGCAGCGCCGCAGAGAGCTCTGGAAACACCATATATTTT.

V gene TRBV7-8 combines with J gene TRBJ2-2; possibly TRBD2 for D (6 bases). V shed 5 bases and J shed 2 bases, with 9 bases lying between them. Germline-derived CDR1 and CDR2 are SGHVS and FQNEAQ. The CDR3 length is 14 residues. As DNA, the CDR3 is TGTGCCAGCAGCCGGGACTTCAACACCGGGGAGCTGTTTTTT. Translated, it gives CASSRDFNTGELFF.

The chain has TRBV7-2 and TRBJ1-5, with unresolved D. V was pared by 3 bases and J by 7 bases, with 10 bases between. Germline values: CDR1 SGHTA, CDR2 FQGNSA. This CDR3 contains 13 residues. For the CDR3, the DNA is TGTGCCAGCAGCTTTATGGGCGGACAGCCCCAGCATTTT. Translated: CASSFMGGQPQHF. The variable domain in full, with the rest retrieved from reference TRBV7-2 and TRBJ1-5, is GAGVSQSPSNKVTEKGKDVELRCDPISGHTALYWYRQSLGQGLEFLIYFQGNSAPDKSGLPSDRFSAERTGGSVSTLTIQRTQQEDSAVYLCASSFMGGQPQHFGDGTRLSIL.

This chain joins TRBV3-1 (or the pseudogene TRBV3-2) and TRBJ2-1, with D tentatively TRBD1 (6 bases). The CDR3 is 15 residues long. Deletions cut 0 bases from V and 2 bases from J, with 8 bases between. Germline CDR1 reads LGHDT; CDR2 reads YNNKEL (reference sequence). The CDR3 bases are TGTGCCAGCAGCCAAGATCGGGACACCTACAATGAGCAGTTCTTC. It encodes CASSQDRDTYNEQFF.

J is TRBJ2-1 and V is TRBV4-3, with D unclear. The V gene's germline CDR1 is LGHNA and CDR2 YSLEER. There are 17 residues in the CDR3. Trimming shortened V by 0 bases and J by 0 bases, and 12 bases separated the two germline ends. In DNA form, the CDR3 reads TGCGCCAGCAGCCAAGACCCCCTTAAGAGCTCCTACAATGAGCAGTTCTTC. Translation: CASSQDPLKSSYNEQFF.

In nucleotides, the CDR3 is TGTGCCAGCAGCCCTGAAAGTCAGGGGAATGAAAAACTGTTTTTT. Protein sequence: CASSPESQGNEKLFF. The J gene is TRBJ1-4, the V gene TRBV5-4, with TRBD1 as a possible D gene (6 bases). V gave up 4 bases and J gave up 5 bases, with 15 bases separating them. Germline CDR1 reads SGHNT; CDR2 reads YYREEE (reference sequence). The CDR3 spans 15 residues.

The V and J genes are TRBV24-1 and TRBJ2-2, with a possible D match to TRBD1 (5 bases). Germline-derived CDR1 and CDR2 are KGHDR and SFDVKD. The CDR3 extends over 16 amino acids. V was pared by 0 bases and J by 4 bases, with 11 bases between. The CDR3 reads CATSDLSQGSTGELFF. The CDR3 DNA reads as TGTGCCACCAGTGATTTGAGTCAGGGATCCACCGGGGAGCTGTTTTTT.

The CDR3 nucleotides read TGTGCCAGCTCACCGCCAGGGACCTCTGGAAACACCATATATTTT. This sequence encodes CASSPPGTSGNTIYF. The chain recombines TRBV18 with TRBJ1-3; tentatively, D is TRBD1 (5 bases). Trimming pared 3 bases from V and 0 bases from J, leaving 9 bases between. The CDR3 runs 15 residues. The germline CDR1 and CDR2 sequences are KGHSH and LQKENI.

The DNA of the CDR3 is TGTGCCAGCAGGGACAGGGTTCTTACCGGGGAGCTGTTTTTT. This gives the protein CASRDRVLTGELFF. The chain couples TRBV2 to TRBJ2-2; 8 nucleotides match TRBD1. The CDR3 sequence is 14 residues long. Losses at the gene ends were 6 bases for V and 5 bases for J; bases not matched to a gene: 5. Germline V gives CDR1 SNHLY, CDR2 FYNNEI.

The chain joins TRBV27 to TRBJ1-6; D gene uncertain. Germline values: CDR1 MNHEY, CDR2 SMNVEV (reference sequence). CDR3 length: 15 amino acids. Deletions cut 6 bases from V and 0 bases from J, with 9 bases between. This CDR3 is CASRKISSYNSPLHF. The CDR3 nucleotides are TGTGCCAGCAGGAAAATAAGCTCCTATAATTCACCCCTCCACTTT.

The CDR3 is CASSYSTAGNTEAFF. For the CDR3, the DNA is TGTGCCAGCAGTTACTCGACGGCAGGGAACACTGAAGCTTTCTTT. The chain carries TRBV6-5 and TRBJ1-1; D gene ambiguous. CDR1 and CDR2 (germline): MNHEY, SVGAGI. The V and J ends lost 0 bases and 1 base respectively, with 9 bases between them. CDR3 length equals 15 residues.

This chain connects TRBV6-1 to TRBJ1-5; D remains unclear. The CDR3 sequence is 13 residues long. In germline, CDR1 is MNHNS, CDR2 SASEGT. V was trimmed by 2 bases and J by 8 bases, leaving 10 bases between them. The CDR3 nucleotides read TGTGCCAGCAGTGAAATTGCCAGGAAGCCCCAGCATTTT. This sequence encodes CASSEIARKPQHF.

The genes are TRBV28 and TRBJ2-7; 10 positions agree with TRBD2. This CDR3 is 14 amino acids long. Germline V gives CDR1 MDHEN, CDR2 SYDVKM. Trimming took 5 bases from V and 0 from J; bases not matched to a gene: 1. The CDR3: CASSRTSGSYEQYF. The CDR3 DNA sequence: TGTGCCAGCAGTAGGACTAGCGGCTCCTACGAGCAGTACTTC.

The CDR3 loop reads CASSEEGAQYNEQFF. In DNA form, the CDR3 reads TGCGCCAGCAGTGAGGAGGGGGCTCAGTACAATGAGCAGTTCTTC. V is TRBV10-2 and J is TRBJ2-1; 7 bases line up with TRBD1. There are 15 residues in the CDR3. After removal of 2 bases from V and 4 bases from J, the junction contained 5 bases not matched to a gene. From germline, CDR1 is WSHSY and CDR2 SAAADI.

This chain uses TRBV10-3 with TRBJ1-6; no clear D. The CDR3 extends over 20 amino acids. CDR1 is ENHRY and CDR2 is SYGVKD in the germline V gene. V was shortened by 1 base and J by 4 bases, with 23 bases between the two germline ends. Written as DNA, the CDR3 is TGTGCCATCAGTGAGTGGTATGGGGATAGGGCGAGTCAATATAATTCACCCCTCCACTTT. Encoded protein: CAISEWYGDRASQYNSPLHF.

This clone was found a few times. The J gene is TRBJ2-7, the V gene TRBV11-1, with 8 bases aligning to TRBD1. With 1 base clipped from V and 3 bases from J, the junction kept 2 bases outside the gene matches. CDR1 is SGHAT and CDR2 is FQDESV in the germline V gene (reference sequence). The CDR3 consists of 14 residues. In DNA, the CDR3 is TGTGCCAGCAGCTTAGGACAGGGGAACTACGAGCAGTACTTC. Its protein is CASSLGQGNYEQYF. The entire variable domain, with the rest obtained from reference TRBV11-1 and TRBJ2-7, is as follows: EAEVAQSPRYKITEKSQAVAFWCDPISGHATLYWYRQILGQGPELLVQFQDESVVDDSQLPKDRFSAERLKGVDSTLKIQPAELGDSAMYLCASSLGQGNYEQYFGPGTRLTVT.

The V call is TRBV23-1, the J call TRBJ1-2; TRBD1 is a possible D gene (6 bases). TRBV23-1 is identified as an open reading frame with a role that is uncertain. With 3 bases removed from V and 0 bases from J, the gap between germline ends came to 17 bases. CDR3 length: 17 residues. CDR3 DNA: TGCGCCAGCAGTCAGGGTTTGATTCCAGGGGCTAACTATGGCTACACCTTC. Translated, it gives CASSQGLIPGANYGYTF.

This clone came up once. The rearrangement uses TRBV15 and TRBJ2-3, with no clear D. V was pared by 0 bases and J by 8 bases, with 6 bases between. The CDR3 has 12 residues. The germline gives CDR1 LNHNV, CDR2 YYDKDF (reference sequence). As DNA, the CDR3 is TGTGCCACCAGCAGAGATATCGGTACGCAGTATTTT. This sequence encodes CATSRDIGTQYF.